This is a list of T cell receptor beta chains from one sample in a study of T-cell memory formation after mild COVID-19. TCRdb called the 5' RACE reads again in MiXCR, with one record for every CDR3 protein. The table lists fewer than 600,000 distinct CDR3 sequences, about 20% of them singletons. The sample taken for sequencing was PBMCs or a T cell subset sorted from them (not recorded which). The receptors here all came from an adult woman who had mild COVID-19 (a few samples of this study predate the infection). Cell type and time point are not known. The CDR3 runs from the conserved cysteine through the conserved F or W. Fields, in order: J gene, V gene, D gene, clone size, CDR3 protein, CDR3 DNA. The D gene is left open where the match is weak. The size entry is marked missing in some rows and otherwise reads once, few, many or a size class.

TRBJ2-7 | TRBV7-2 | . | . | CASSWGGLYEQYF | TGTGCCAGCAGCTGGGGGGGGCTTTACGAGCAGTACTTC
TRBJ2-7 | TRBV20-1 | . | . | CSARRDGYEQYF | TGCAGTGCCCGAAGGGACGGATACGAGCAGTACTTC
TRBJ2-4 | TRBV12-3/TRBV12-4 | TRBD1 | few | CASSWGQGRNIQYF | TGTGCCAGCAGTTGGGGACAGGGTCGAAACATTCAGTACTTC
TRBJ2-1 | TRBV20-1 | TRBD2 | few | CSARLAEDYNEQFF | TGCAGTGCTAGACTAGCGGAGGACTACAATGAGCAGTTCTTC
TRBJ1-1 | TRBV7-2 | TRBD1 | few | CASSFGQGGQAEAFF | TGTGCCAGCAGCTTCGGGCAAGGGGGCCAGGCTGAAGCTTTCTTT
TRBJ2-6 | TRBV4-3 | . | . | CASSQGRRLGGSGANVLTF | TGCGCCAGCAGCCAAGGCAGAAGACTCGGCGGTTCTGGGGCCAACGTCCTGACTTTC
TRBJ1-4 | TRBV18 | . | . | CASSPLRQGQTNEKLFF | TGTGCCAGCTCACCACTTCGTCAGGGCCAAACCAATGAAAAACTGTTTTTT
TRBJ1-4 | TRBV5-5 | . | many | CASSLAPWPNEKLFF | TGTGCCAGCAGCTTGGCCCCATGGCCTAATGAAAAACTGTTTTTT
TRBJ1-2 | TRBV4-1 | TRBD1 | . | CASSPVGTGGNGYTF | TGCGCCAGCAGCCCTGTCGGGACAGGCGGAAATGGCTACACCTTC
TRBJ2-7 | TRBV25-1 | . | . | CASSEVWSSYEQYF | TGTGCCAGCAGTGAGGTATGGTCCTCCTACGAGCAGTACTTC
TRBJ2-2 | TRBV20-1 | . | once | CSARGLYSRVGSGSTGELFF | TGCAGTGCTAGAGGGCTATACTCTAGGGTGGGGTCGGGATCCACCGGGGAGCTGTTTTTT